Described below is a single TCR beta chain sequence and its context. Its antigen is unidentified. The CDR3 sequence is 15 residues long. Germline assignment: CDR1 MNHEY and CDR2 SVGEGT. Between the trimmed V and J ends, which lost 5 bases and 5 bases, there was a span of 19 bases. TCRdb analysed the reads with MiXCR anew, one entry per CDR3 protein. The profile shows approximately 350,000 distinct CDR3 sequences, about 32% of them singletons. The entry originates in a study of T cell repertoires in cytomegalovirus infection. Looking at the study overall: Public TCR beta signatures provided an indication of both CMV infection and a matching HLA type.

General observations from the study: Cumulative frequency (of public TCR beta family members) identified carriers of CMV plus the relevant HLA. It was HLA-C-restricted CMV-specific TCR beta clonotypes that dominated the response ex vivo.

The genes are TRBV6-2 or TRBV6-3 and TRBJ2-7, with D uncertain. Sequenced here: cultured PBMCs, sampled from culture after CMV antigen stimulation. This receptor was identified in a human donor in good health (CMV status not recorded). Some clones in this sample may be carry-over from other donors' samples. CDR3 bases: TGTGCCAGCAGTCGCCCCGCTAGTATCAAGGACGAGCAGTACTTC. It yields the protein CASSRPASIKDEQYF.